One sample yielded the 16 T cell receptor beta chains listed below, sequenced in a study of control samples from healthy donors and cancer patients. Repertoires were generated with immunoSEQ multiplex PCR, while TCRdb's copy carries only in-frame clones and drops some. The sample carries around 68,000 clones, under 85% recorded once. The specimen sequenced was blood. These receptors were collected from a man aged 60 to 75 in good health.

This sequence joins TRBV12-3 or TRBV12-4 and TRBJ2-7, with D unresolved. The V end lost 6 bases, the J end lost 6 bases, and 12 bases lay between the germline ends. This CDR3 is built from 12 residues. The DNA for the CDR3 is TGTGCCAGCAGGAGTATAGTAGGCGAGCAGTACTTC. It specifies CASRSIVGEQYF.

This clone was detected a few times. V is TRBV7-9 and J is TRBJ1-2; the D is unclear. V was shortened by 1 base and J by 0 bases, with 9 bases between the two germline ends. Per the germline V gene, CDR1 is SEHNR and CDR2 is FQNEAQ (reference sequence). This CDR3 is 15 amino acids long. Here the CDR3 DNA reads TGTGCCAGCAGCTTAGTCAGCGACGCTAACTATGGCTACACCTTC. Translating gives CASSLVSDANYGYTF.

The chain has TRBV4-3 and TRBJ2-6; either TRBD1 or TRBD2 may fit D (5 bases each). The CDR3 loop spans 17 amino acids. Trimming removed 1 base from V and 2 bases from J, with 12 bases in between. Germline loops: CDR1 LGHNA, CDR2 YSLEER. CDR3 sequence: CASSQGGSVPGANVLTF. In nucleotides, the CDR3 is TGCGCCAGCAGCCAAGGGGGGTCCGTCCCTGGGGCCAACGTCCTGACTTTC.

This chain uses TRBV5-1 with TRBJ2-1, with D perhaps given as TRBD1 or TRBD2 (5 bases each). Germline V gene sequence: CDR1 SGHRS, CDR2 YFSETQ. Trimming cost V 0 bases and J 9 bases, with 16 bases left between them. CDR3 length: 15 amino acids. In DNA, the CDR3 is TGCGCCAGCAGCTTGGGGGAGACGTGGGGGAGTGAGCAGTTCTTC. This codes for CASSLGETWGSEQFF. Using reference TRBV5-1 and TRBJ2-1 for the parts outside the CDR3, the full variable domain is KAGVTQTPRYLIKTRGQQVTLSCSPISGHRSVSWYQQTPGQGLQFLFEYFSETQRNKGNFPGRFSGRQFSNSRSEMNVSTLELGDSALYLCASSLGETWGSEQFFGPGTRLTVL.

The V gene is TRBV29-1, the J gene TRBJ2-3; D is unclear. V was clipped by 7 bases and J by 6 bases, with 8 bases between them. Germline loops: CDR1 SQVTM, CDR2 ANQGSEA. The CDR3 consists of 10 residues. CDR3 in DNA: TGCAGCGCTCTACAGGATACGCAGTATTTT. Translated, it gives CSALQDTQYF.

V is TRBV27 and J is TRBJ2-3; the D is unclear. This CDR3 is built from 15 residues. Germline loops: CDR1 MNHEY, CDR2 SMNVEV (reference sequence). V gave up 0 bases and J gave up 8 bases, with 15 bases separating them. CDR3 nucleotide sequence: TGTGCCAGCAGTTTATCTCAGCCCGTAGCCAGTACGCAGTATTTT. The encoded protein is CASSLSQPVASTQYF.

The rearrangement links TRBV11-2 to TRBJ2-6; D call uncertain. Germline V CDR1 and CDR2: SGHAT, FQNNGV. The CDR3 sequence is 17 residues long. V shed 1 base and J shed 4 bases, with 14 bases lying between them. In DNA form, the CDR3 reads TGTGCCAGCAGCTTAGTGGGTTTATCGACGGGGGCCAACGTCCTGACTTTC. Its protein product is CASSLVGLSTGANVLTF.

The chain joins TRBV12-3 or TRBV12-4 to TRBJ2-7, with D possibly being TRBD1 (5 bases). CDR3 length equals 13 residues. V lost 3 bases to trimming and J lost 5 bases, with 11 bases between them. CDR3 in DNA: TGTGCCAGCAGTTTGAGGCAGGGCAACGAGCAGTACTTC. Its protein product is CASSLRQGNEQYF.

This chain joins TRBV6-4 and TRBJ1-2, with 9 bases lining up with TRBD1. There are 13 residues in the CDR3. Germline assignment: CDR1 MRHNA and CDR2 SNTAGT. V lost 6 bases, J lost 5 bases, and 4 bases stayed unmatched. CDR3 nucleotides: TGTGCCAGCAGAGAGACAGGGGGTTATGGCTACACCTTC. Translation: CASRETGGYGYTF.

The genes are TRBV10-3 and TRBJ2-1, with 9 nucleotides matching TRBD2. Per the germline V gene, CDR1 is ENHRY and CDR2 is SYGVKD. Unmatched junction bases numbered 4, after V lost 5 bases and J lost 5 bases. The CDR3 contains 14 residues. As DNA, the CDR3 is TGTGCCATCAGTAGTAGCGGGAGCAACAATGAGCAGTTCTTC. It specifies CAISSSGSNNEQFF.

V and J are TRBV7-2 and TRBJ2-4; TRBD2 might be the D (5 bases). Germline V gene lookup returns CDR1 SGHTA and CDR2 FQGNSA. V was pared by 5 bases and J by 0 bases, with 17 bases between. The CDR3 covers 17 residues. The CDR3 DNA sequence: TGTGCCAGCAGCCCCCAAGGGTACGGGGTAGCCAAAAACATTCAGTACTTC. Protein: CASSPQGYGVAKNIQYF.

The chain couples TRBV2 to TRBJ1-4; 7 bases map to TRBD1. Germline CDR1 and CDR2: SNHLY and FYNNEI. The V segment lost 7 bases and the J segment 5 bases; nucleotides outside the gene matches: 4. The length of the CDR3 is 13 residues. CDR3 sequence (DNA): TGTGCCAGCAAACAGGGGCTGAATGAAAAACTGTTTTTT. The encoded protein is CASKQGLNEKLFF.

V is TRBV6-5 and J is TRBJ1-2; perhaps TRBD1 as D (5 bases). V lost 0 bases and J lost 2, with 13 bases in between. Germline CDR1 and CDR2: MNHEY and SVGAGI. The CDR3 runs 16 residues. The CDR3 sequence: CASSYSMGGGNYGYTF. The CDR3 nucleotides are TGTGCCAGCAGTTACTCGATGGGGGGGGGAAACTATGGCTACACCTTC.

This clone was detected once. The chain's CDR3 is CATSDGGLAGEINEQFF. In nucleotides, the CDR3 is TGTGCCACCAGTGATGGGGGACTAGCGGGAGAGATCAATGAGCAGTTCTTC. The chain couples TRBV24-1 to TRBJ2-1, with 14 bases identical to TRBD2. Germline V lookup: CDR1 KGHDR, CDR2 SFDVKD. The ends lost 3 bases at V and 6 bases at J; junction bases unmatched: 6. The CDR3 extends over 17 amino acids.

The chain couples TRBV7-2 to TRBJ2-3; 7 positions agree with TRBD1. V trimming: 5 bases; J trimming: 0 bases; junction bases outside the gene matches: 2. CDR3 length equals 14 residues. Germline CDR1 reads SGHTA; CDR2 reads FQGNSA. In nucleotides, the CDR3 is TGTGCCAGCAGCCGGGACAGAAGCACAGATACGCAGTATTTT. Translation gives CASSRDRSTDTQYF.

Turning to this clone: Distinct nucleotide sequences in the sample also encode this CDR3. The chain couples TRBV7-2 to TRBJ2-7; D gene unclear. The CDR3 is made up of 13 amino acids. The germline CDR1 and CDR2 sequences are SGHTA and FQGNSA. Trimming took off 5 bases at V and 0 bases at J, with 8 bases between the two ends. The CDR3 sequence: CASSPPSSYEQYF. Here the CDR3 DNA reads TGTGCCAGCAGCCCCCCGAGCTCCTACGAGCAGTACTTC.